This entry features one T cell receptor (beta chain) sequence. The ends lost 1 base at V and 6 bases at J; junction bases unmatched: 17. Germline loops: CDR1 LNHDA, CDR2 SQIVND (reference sequence). The CDR3 length is 20 residues. Clones were sequenced by immunoSEQ multiplex PCR, and TCRdb holds only the in-frame ones, with some missing. Among 150,000 to 200,000 clones, just under 90% were seen once, and the ten largest hold 9.5% to 15%. The source of the sample is a study of blood T cell repertoires in COVID-19. The J gene is TRBJ2-7, the V gene TRBV19; TRBD2 matches 14 bases. Sequencing was done on a sample of peripheral blood. The sequence was collected from a woman in her sixties or seventies with COVID-19, enrolled during active disease. CDR3 bases: TGTGCCAGTAGTATAGGTGGGACAGGGCTTTTTGGACTAGCGGGAGGCGAGCAGTACTTC. As protein: CASSIGGTGLFGLAGGEQYF. Complete variable domain (other parts from reference TRBV19 and TRBJ2-7): DGGITQSPKYLFRKEGQNVTLSCEQNLNHDAMYWYRQDPGQGLRLIYYSQIVNDFQKGDIAEGYSVSREKKESFPLTVTSAQKNPTAFYLCASSIGGTGLFGLAGGEQYFGPGTRLTVT.